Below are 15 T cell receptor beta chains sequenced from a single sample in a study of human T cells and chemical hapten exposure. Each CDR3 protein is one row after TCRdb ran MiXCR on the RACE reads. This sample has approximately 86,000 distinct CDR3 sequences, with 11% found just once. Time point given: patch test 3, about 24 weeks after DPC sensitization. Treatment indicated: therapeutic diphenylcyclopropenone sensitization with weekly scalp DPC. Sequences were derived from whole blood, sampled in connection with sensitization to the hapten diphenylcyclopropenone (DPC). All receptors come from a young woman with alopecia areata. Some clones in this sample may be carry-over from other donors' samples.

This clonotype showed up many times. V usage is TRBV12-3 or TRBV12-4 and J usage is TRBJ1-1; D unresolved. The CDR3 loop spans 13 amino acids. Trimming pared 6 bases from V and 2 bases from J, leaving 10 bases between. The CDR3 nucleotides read TGTGCCAGCAGAACCGGACCTAACACTGAAGCTTTCTTT. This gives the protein CASRTGPNTEAFF.

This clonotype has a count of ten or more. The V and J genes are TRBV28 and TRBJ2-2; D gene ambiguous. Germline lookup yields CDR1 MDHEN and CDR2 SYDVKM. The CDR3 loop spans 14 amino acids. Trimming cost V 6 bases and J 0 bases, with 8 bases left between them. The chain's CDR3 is CASRTGSNTGELFF. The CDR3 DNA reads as TGTGCCAGCAGGACTGGCTCGAACACCGGGGAGCTGTTTTTT.

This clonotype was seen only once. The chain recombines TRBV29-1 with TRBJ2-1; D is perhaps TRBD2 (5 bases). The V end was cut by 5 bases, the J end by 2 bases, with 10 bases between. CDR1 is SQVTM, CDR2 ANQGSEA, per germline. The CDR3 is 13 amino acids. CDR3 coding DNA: TGCAGCGTTAGGAGGCCCCCCTACAATGAGCAGTTCTTC. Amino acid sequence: CSVRRPPYNEQFF.

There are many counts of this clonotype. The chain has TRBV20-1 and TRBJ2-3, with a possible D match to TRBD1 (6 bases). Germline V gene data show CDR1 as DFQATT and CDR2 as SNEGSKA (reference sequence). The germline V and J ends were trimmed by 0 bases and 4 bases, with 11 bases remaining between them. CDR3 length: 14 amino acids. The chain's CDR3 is CSAREEGGSDTQYF. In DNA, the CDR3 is TGCAGTGCTAGAGAGGAAGGGGGATCAGATACGCAGTATTTT.

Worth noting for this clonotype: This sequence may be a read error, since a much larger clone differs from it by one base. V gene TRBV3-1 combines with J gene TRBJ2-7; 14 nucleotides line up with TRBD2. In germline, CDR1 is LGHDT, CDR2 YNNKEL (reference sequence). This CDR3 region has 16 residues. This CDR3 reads CAGSPRTSGRYYEQYF. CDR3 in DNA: TGTGCCGGCAGCCCCCGGACTAGCGGGAGGTATTACGAGCAGTACTTC.

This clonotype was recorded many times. The CDR3 loop reads CASSPTGTGAFANYGYTF. CDR3 DNA: TGTGCCAGCTCCCCCACCGGGACAGGGGCTTTCGCTAACTATGGCTACACCTTC. The chain employs TRBV18 and TRBJ1-2, with TRBD1 identical over 10 bases. CDR3 length equals 18 residues. CDR1 and CDR2 from the germline V gene are KGHSH and LQKENI. Unmatched junction bases numbered 13, after V lost 6 bases and J lost 0 bases.

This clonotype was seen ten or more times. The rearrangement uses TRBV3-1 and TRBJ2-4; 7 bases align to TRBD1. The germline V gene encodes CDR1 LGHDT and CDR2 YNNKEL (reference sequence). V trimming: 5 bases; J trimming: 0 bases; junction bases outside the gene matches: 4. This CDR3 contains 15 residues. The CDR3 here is CASSVGQLAKNIQYF. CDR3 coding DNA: TGTGCCAGCAGCGTGGGACAGCTAGCCAAAAACATTCAGTACTTC. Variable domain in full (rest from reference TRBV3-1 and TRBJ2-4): DTAVSQTPKYLVTQMGNDKSIKCEQNLGHDTMYWYKQDSKKFLKIMFSYNNKELIINETVPNRFSPKSPDKAHLNLHINSLELGDSAVYFCASSVGQLAKNIQYFGAGTRLSVL.

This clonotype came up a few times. CDR3 residues: CASSHAPEVAWVYEQYF. For the CDR3, the DNA is TGTGCCAGCAGTCACGCCCCTGAGGTAGCGTGGGTCTACGAGCAGTACTTC. The V and J genes are TRBV28 and TRBJ2-7; D perhaps matches TRBD2 (5 bases). In germline, CDR1 is MDHEN, CDR2 SYDVKM. V was cut by 5 bases and J by 3 bases, with 23 bases left in between. This CDR3 comprises 17 residues.

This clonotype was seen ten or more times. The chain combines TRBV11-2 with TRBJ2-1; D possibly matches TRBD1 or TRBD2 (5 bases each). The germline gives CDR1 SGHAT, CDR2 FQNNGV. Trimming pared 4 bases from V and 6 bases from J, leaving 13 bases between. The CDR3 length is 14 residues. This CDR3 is CASSSSAGTNEQFF. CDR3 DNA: TGTGCCAGCAGCTCTTCGGCAGGGACCAATGAGCAGTTCTTC.

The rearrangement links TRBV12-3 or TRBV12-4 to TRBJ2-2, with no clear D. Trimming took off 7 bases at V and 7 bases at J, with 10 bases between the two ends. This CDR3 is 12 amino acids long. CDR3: CASTQMGGELFF. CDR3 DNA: TGTGCCAGCACTCAGATGGGCGGGGAGCTGTTTTTT.

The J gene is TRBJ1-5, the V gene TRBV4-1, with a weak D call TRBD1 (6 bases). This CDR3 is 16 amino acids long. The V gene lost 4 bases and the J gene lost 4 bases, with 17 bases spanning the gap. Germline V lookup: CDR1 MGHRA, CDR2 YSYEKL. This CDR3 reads CASSPQGQGRNQPQHF. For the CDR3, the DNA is TGCGCCAGCAGCCCTCAGGGGCAGGGGAGGAATCAGCCCCAGCATTTT.

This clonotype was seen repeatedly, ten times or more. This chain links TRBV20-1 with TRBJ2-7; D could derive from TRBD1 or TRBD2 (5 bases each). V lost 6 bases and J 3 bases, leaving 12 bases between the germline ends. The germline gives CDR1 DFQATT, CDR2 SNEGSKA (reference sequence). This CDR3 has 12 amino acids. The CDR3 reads CSASGTDYEQYV. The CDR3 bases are TGCAGTGCCTCCGGGACGGACTACGAGCAGTACGTC.

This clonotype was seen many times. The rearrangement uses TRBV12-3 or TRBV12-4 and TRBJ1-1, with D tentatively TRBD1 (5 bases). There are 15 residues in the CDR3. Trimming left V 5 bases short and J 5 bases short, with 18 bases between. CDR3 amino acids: CASSPRGPGKTEAFF. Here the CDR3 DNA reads TGTGCCAGCAGTCCCCGGGGCCCCGGGAAGACTGAAGCTTTCTTT.

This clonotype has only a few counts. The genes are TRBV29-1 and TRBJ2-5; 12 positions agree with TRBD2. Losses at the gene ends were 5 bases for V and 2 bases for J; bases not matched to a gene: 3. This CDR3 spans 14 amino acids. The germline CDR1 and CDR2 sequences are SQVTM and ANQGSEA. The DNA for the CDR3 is TGCAGCGTTTCCGGGACTAGCGGGCAAGAGACCCAGTACTTC. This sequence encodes CSVSGTSGQETQYF.

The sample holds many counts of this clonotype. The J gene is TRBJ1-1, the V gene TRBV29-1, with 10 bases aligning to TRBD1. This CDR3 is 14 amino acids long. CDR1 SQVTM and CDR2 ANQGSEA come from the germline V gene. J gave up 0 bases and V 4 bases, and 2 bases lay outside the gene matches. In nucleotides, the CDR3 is TGCAGCGTTGGGACAGGGGGTATGAACACTGAAGCTTTCTTT. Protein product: CSVGTGGMNTEAFF.